One and the same sample provided the 4 T cell receptor beta chains below, sequenced in a study of blood T cell repertoires in COVID-19. This table comes from immunoSEQ multiplex PCR, and its TCRdb copy is limited to in-frame clones, with some not included. The data show approximately 150,000 clones, about 82% seen once. The sample consisted of peripheral blood. The receptors originated from a woman older than 75 with COVID-19, enrolled during active disease.

The rearrangement joins TRBV11-2 to TRBJ1-6; no firm D call. CDR1 is SGHAT, CDR2 FQNNGV, per germline. CDR3 length: 12 amino acids. V was pared by 5 bases and J by 7 bases, with 6 bases between. The DNA of the CDR3 is TGTGCCAGCAGCCGGAGCAATTCACCCCTCCACTTT. This encodes CASSRSNSPLHF.

This chain joins TRBV10-1 and TRBJ1-6; no definite D call. This CDR3 is built from 13 residues. Trimming took 0 bases from V and 10 from J, leaving 7 bases between them. The V gene's germline CDR1 is WNHNN and CDR2 SYGVQD (reference sequence). CDR3 amino acids: CASSESPGSPLHF. The CDR3 DNA reads as TGCGCCAGCAGTGAGTCCCCAGGCTCACCCCTCCACTTT.

The chain couples TRBV5-4 to TRBJ1-3; TRBD1 matches at 8 bases. V was clipped by 2 bases and J by 4 bases; unmatched bases: 5. The V gene's germline CDR1 is SGHNT and CDR2 YYREEE (reference sequence). This CDR3 region has 15 residues. The CDR3 nucleotides read TGTGCCAGCAGCTTCAAAGGACAGGGCGGAAACACCATATATTTT. It yields the protein CASSFKGQGGNTIYF.

In DNA form, the CDR3 reads TGTGCCAGCAGTTCCGGACTAGCTCAGGGACGCAATGAGCAGTTCTTC. Translated, it gives CASSSGLAQGRNEQFF. The J gene is TRBJ2-1, the V gene TRBV7-6, with 8 bases lining up with TRBD2. The V segment lost 6 bases and the J segment 6 bases; nucleotides outside the gene matches: 13. The CDR3 has 16 amino acids. Germline V CDR1 and CDR2: SGHVS, FNYEAQ.